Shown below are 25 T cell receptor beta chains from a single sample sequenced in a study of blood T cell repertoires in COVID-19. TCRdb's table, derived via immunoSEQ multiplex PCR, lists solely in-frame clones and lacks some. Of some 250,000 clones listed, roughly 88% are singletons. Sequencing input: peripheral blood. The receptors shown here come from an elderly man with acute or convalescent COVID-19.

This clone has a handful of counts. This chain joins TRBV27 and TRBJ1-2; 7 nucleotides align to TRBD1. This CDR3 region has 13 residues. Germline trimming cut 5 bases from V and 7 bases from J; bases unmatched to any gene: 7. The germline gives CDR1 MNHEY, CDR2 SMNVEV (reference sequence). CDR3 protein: CASSTRQGPGYTF. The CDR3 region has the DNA TGTGCCAGCAGTACCCGACAGGGACCTGGCTACACCTTC.

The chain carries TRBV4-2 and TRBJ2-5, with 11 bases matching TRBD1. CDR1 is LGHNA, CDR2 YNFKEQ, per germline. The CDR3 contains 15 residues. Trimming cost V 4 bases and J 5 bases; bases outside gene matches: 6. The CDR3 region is CASSLGQGAAETQYF. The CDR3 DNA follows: TGTGCCAGCAGCCTTGGACAGGGGGCAGCGGAGACCCAGTACTTC.

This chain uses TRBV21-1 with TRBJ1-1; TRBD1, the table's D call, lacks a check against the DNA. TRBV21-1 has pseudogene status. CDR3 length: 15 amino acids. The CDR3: CASSFRDRGVTEAFF. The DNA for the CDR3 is TGTGCCAGCAGCTTCCGGGACAGGGGTGTAACTGAAGCTTTCTTT.

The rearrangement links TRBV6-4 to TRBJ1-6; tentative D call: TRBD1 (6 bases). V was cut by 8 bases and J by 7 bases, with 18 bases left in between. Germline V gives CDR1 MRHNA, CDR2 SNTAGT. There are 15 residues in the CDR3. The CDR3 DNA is TGTGCCAGCGCTGACCAACAGGGTCCCAATTCACCCCTCCACTTT. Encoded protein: CASADQQGPNSPLHF.

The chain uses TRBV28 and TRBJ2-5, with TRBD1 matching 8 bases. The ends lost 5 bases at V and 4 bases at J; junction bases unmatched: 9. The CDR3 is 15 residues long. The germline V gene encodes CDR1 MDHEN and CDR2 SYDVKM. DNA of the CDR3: TGTGCCAGCAGTCCGACCAGGGGGCCGATAGAGACCCAGTACTTC. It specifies CASSPTRGPIETQYF.

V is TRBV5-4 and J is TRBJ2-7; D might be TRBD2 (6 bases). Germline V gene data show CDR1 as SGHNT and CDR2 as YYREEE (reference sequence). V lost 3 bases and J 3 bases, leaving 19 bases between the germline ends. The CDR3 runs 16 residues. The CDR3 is CASSSPRGGVSYEQYF. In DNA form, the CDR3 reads TGTGCCAGCAGCTCCCCTCGAGGAGGGGTGAGCTACGAGCAGTACTTC. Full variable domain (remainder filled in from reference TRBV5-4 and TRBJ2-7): ETGVTQSPTHLIKTRGQQVTLRCSSQSGHNTVSWYQQALGQGPQFIFQYYREEENGRGNFPPRFSGLQFPNYSSELNVNALELDDSALYLCASSSPRGGVSYEQYFGPGTRLTVT.

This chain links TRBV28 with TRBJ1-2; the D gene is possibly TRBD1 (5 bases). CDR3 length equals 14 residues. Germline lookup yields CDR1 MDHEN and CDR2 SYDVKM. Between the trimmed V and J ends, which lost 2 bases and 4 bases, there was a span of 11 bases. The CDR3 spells CASSLGGNLYGYTF. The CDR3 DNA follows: TGTGCCAGCAGTTTAGGGGGGAATCTCTATGGCTACACCTTC.

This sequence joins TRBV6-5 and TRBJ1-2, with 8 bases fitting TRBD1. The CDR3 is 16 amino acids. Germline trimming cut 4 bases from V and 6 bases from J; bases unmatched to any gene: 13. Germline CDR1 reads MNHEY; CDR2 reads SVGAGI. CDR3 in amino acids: CASSSLRGTGGHGYTF. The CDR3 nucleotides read TGTGCCAGCAGTTCCCTAAGAGGAACAGGGGGACATGGCTACACCTTC.

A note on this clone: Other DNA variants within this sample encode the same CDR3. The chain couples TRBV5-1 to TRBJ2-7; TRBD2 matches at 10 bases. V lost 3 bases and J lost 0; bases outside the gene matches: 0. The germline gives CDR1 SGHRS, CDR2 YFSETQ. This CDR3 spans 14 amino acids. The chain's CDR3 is CASSSSGSSYEQYF. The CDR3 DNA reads TGCGCCAGCAGCTCTAGCGGGAGCTCCTACGAGCAGTACTTC.

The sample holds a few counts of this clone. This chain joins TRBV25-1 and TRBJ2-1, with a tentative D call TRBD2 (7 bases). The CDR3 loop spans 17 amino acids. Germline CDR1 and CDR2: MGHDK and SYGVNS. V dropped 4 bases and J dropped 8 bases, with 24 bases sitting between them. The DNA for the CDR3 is TGTGCCAGCAGTGTCTCTTGGAGGGAGGGGGGTACGGATGAGCAGTTCTTC. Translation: CASSVSWREGGTDEQFF.

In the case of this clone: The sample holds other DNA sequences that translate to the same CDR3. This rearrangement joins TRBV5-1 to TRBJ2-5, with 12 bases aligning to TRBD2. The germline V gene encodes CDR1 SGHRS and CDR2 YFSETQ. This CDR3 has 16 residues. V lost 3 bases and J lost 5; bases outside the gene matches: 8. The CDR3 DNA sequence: TGCGCCAGCAGCTCAAGGACTAGCGGGAAACGGGAGACCCAGTACTTC. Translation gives CASSSRTSGKRETQYF.

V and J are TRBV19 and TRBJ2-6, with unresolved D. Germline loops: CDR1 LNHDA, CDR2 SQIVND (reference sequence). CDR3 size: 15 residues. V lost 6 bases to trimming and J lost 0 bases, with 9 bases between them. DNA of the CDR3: TGTGCCAGTAGCTTAATTAGCTCTGGGGCCAACGTCCTGACTTTC. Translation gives CASSLISSGANVLTF.

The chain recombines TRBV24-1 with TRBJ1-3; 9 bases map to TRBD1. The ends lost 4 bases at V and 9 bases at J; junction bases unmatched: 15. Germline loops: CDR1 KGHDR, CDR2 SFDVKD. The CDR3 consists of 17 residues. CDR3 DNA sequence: TGTGCCACCAGTGACTCCCCCGACAGGGGGGGAAGTGGCACCATATATTTT. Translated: CATSDSPDRGGSGTIYF.

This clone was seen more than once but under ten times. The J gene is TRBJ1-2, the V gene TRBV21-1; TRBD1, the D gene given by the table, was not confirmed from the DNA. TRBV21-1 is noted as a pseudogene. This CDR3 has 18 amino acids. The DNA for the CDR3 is TGTGCCAGCAGCAAATGGATGGCAGGGAAGCGTCATAACTATGGCTACACCTTC. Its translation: CASSKWMAGKRHNYGYTF.

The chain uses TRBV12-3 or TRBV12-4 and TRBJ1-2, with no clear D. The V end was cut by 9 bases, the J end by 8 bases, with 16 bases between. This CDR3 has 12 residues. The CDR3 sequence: CASGLRGAGYTF. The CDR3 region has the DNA TGTGCCAGTGGACTACGGGGAGCCGGCTACACCTTC.

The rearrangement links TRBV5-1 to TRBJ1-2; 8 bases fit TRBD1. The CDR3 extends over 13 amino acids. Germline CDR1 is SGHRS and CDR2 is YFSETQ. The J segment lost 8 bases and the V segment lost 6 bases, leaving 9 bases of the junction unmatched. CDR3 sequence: CASTTDRGPGYTF. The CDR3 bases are TGCGCCAGCACCACTGACAGGGGTCCCGGCTACACCTTC. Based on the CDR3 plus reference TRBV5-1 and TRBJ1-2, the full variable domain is KAGVTQTPRYLIKTRGQQVTLSCSPISGHRSVSWYQQTPGQGLQFLFEYFSETQRNKGNFPGRFSGRQFSNSRSEMNVSTLELGDSALYLCASTTDRGPGYTFGSGTRLTVV.

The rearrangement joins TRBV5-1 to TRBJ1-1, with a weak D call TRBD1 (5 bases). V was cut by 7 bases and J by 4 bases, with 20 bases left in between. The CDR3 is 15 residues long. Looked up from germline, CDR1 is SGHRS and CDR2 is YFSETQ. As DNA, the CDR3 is TGCGCCAGCCAAATTGGGGCAGGGAGGAGCACTGAAGCTTTCTTT. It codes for CASQIGAGRSTEAFF.

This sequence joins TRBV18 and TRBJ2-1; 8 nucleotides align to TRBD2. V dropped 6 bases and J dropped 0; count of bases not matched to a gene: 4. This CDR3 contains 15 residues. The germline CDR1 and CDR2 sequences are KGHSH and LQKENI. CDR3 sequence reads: CASSPTSGSYNEQFF. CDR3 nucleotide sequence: TGTGCCAGCTCCCCTACTAGCGGCTCCTACAATGAGCAGTTCTTC.

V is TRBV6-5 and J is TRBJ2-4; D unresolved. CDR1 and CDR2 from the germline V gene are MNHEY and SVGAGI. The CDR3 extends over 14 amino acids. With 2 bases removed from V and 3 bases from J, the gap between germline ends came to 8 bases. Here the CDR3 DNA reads TGTGCCAGCAGTTACGACGGGTACAAAAACATTCAGTACTTC. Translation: CASSYDGYKNIQYF.

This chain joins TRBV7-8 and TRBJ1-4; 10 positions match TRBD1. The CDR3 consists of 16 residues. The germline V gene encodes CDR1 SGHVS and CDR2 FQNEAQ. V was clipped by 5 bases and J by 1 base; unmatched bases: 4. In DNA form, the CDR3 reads TGTGCCAGCAGCATCCGGACAGGGGGAACTAATGAAAAACTGTTTTTT. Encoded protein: CASSIRTGGTNEKLFF.

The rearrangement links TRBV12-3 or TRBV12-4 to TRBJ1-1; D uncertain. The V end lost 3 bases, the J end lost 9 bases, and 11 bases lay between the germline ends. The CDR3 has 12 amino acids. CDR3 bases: TGTGCCAGCAGTTTCCCGGCAGGCCAAGCTTTCTTT. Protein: CASSFPAGQAFF.

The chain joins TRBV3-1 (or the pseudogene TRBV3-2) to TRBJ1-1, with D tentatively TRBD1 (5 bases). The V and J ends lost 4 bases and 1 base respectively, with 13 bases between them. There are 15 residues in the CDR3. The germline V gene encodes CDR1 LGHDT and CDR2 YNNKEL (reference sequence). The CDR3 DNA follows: TGTGCCAGCAGCCTCGGAGGGACGGGGAACACTGAAGCTTTCTTT. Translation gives CASSLGGTGNTEAFF.

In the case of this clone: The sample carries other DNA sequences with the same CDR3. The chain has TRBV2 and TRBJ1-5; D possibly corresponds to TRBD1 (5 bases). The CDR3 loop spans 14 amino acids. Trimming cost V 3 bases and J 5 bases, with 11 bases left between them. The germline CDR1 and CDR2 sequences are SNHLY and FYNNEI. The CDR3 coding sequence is TGTGCCAGCAGTGACGGGGGTGGCGATCAGCCCCAGCATTTT. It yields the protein CASSDGGGDQPQHF.

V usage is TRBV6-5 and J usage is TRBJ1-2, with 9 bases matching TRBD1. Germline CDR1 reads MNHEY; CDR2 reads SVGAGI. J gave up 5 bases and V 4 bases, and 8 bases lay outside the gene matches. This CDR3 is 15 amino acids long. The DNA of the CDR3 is TGTGCCAGCAGTTCTCACGACAGGGGGAGGTATGGCTACACCTTC. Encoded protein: CASSSHDRGRYGYTF.

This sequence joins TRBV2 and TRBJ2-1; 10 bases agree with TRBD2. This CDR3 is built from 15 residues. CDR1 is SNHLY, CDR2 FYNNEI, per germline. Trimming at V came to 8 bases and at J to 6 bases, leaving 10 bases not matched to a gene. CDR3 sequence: CASGGRTSGANEQFF. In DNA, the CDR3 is TGTGCCAGCGGGGGTCGGACTAGCGGAGCCAATGAGCAGTTCTTC.